This TCR beta chain originates from a study of T cell responses to AZD1222 COVID-19 vaccine. Repertoires were generated with immunoSEQ multiplex PCR, while TCRdb's copy carries only in-frame clones and drops some. The profile shows 40,000 to 45,000 clones, 75% to 85% of them singletons. The count of this clone is one. The antigen remains undetermined. Notes on the study in general: CD4 TCRs linked to vaccination spanned spike, dominating at 160-218 and 743-854.

Trimming cost V 2 bases and J 0 bases, with 7 bases left between them. There are 14 residues in the CDR3. Germline lookup yields CDR1 KGHSH and CDR2 LQKENI. The V gene is TRBV18, the J gene TRBJ1-1; D gene uncertain. Sample: peripheral blood, taken on day 0 of AZD1222 vaccination. The clonotype comes from an adult in good health. CDR3 coding DNA: TGTGCCAGCTCACCAGGGCACCTGAACACTGAAGCTTTCTTT. Protein product: CASSPGHLNTEAFF.